The following is a T cell receptor beta chain sequence with its context. This entry comes from a study of blood T cell repertoires in COVID-19. Study at large: Samples taken during acute and convalescent COVID-19 were collected in the United States, Italy and Spain. PBMCs, B-cell-depleted T cells, or T cells provided the cDNA or gDNA that made up the material.

Trimming removed 5 bases from V and 0 bases from J; junction bases left unmatched: 6. The CDR3 is made up of 18 amino acids. Germline V gene lookup returns CDR1 SGHAT and CDR2 FQNNGV. Original handling: Estimation of nucleated cell counts relied on the amplification of reference gene primers. Sequencing used immunoSEQ multiplex PCR; TCRdb keeps in-frame clones, though not all of them. V, J and clone size are those of that table, while D and trimming were read from the DNA. This table has some 150,000 clones, 70% to 90% appearing once. The chain is built from TRBV11-2 and TRBJ2-2; 13 bases are shared with TRBD2. The receptor was isolated from a man aged 60 to 75 with acute or convalescent COVID-19. Sequences were obtained from peripheral blood. CDR3 bases: TGTGCCAGCAGCATTCGACTAGCGGGGGGCCCGAACACCGGGGAGCTGTTTTTT. It codes for CASSIRLAGGPNTGELFF. The full variable domain, in which reference TRBV11-2 and TRBJ2-2 provide the parts outside the CDR3, is EAGVAQSPRYKIIEKRQSVAFWCNPISGHATLYWYQQILGQGPKLLIQFQNNGVVDDSQLPKDRFSAERLKGVDSTLKIQPAKLEDSAVYLCASSIRLAGGPNTGELFFGEGSRLTVL.